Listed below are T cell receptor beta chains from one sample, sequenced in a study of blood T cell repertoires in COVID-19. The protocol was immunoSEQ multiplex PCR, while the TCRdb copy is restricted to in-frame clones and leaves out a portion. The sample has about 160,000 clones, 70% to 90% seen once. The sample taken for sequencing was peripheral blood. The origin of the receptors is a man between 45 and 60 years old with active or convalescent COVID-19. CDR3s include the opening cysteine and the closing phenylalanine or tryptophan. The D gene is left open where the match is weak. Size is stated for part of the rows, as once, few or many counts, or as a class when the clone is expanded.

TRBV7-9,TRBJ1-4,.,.,CASSYMEGNEKLFF,TGTGCCAGCAGCTATATGGAGGGTAATGAAAAACTGTTTTTT
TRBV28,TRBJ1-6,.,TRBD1,CASRPGQGYSPLHF,TGTGCCAGCAGGCCGGGACAGGGGTATTCACCCCTCCACTTT
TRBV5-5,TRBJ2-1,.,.,CASSHPSPSSYNEQFF,TGTGCCAGCAGCCACCCCTCGCCGAGCTCCTACAATGAGCAGTTCTTC
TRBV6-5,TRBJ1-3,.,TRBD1,CASSQRQGRGNTIYF,TGTGCCAGCAGTCAACGACAGGGTCGGGGAAACACCATATATTTT
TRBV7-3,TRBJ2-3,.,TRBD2,CASSLMPRGGLDTQYF,TGTGCCAGCAGCTTAATGCCGCGGGGGGGCTTAGATACGCAGTATTTT
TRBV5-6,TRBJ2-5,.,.,CASSSPWGGWEETQYF,TGTGCCAGCAGCTCCCCATGGGGGGGCTGGGAAGAGACCCAGTACTTC
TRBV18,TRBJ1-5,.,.,CASPRGDQPQHF,TGTGCCAGCCCCCGGGGGGATCAGCCCCAGCATTTT
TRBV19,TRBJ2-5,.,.,CASSISLWGGDQETQYF,TGTGCCAGTAGTATCAGTCTGTGGGGGGGCGACCAAGAGACCCAGTACTTC
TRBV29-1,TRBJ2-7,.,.,CSAQAGTYEQYF,TGCAGCGCCCAAGCAGGAACCTACGAGCAGTACTTC
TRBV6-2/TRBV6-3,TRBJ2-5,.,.,CASSYSRAQETQYF,TGTGCCAGCAGTTACTCGCGGGCTCAAGAGACCCAGTACTTC
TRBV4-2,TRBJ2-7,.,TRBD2,CASRRTSGAYEQYF,TGTGCCAGCCGCAGGACTAGCGGTGCCTACGAGCAGTACTTC
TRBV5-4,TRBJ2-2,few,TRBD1,CASSSTGQGTGELFF,TGTGCCAGCAGCTCCACGGGACAGGGCACCGGGGAGCTGTTTTTT
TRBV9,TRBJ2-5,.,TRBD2,CASSGGLAQETQYF,TGTGCCAGCAGCGGGGGACTAGCCCAAGAGACCCAGTACTTC
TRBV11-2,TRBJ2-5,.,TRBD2,CASSLSGGAETQYF,TGTGCCAGCAGCTTAAGCGGGGGGGCAGAGACCCAGTACTTC
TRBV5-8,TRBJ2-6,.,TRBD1,CAEGARGLVSGANVLTF,TGTGCAGAGGGCGCCAGGGGGCTCGTCTCTGGGGCCAACGTCCTGACTTTC
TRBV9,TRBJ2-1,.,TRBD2,CASSVKAGVEQFF,TGTGCCAGCAGCGTGAAAGCGGGAGTTGAGCAGTTCTTC
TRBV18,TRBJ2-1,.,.,CASSPPSLTNEQFF,TGTGCCAGCTCACCACCTAGTCTGACTAATGAGCAGTTCTTC
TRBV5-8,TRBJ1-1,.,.,CASSFLPSSEAFF,TGTGCCAGCAGCTTCCTGCCCTCGAGTGAAGCTTTCTTT
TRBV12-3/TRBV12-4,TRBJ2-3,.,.,CASSSFDTQYF,TGTGCCAGCAGTTCCTTTGATACGCAGTATTTT
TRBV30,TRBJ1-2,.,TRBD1,CAWSRTGGGYGYTF,TGTGCCTGGAGTCGGACAGGGGGCGGCTATGGCTACACCTTC
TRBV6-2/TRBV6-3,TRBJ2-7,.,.,CASSYVRQGGEQYF,TGTGCCAGCAGTTATGTCCGGCAGGGCGGCGAGCAGTACTTC
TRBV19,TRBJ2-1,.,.,CAISRQAYNEQFF,TGTGCCATCAGCCGACAGGCCTACAATGAGCAGTTCTTC
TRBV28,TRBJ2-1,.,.,CASSLFRGSLYNEQFF,TGTGCCAGCAGCCTATTCCGGGGAAGTCTTTACAATGAGCAGTTCTTC
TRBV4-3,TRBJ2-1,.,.,CASSQDTAGPYNEQFF,TGCGCCAGCAGCCAAGATACGGCGGGGCCCTACAATGAGCAGTTCTTC
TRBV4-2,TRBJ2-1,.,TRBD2,CASSQARGGAYNEQFF,TGTGCCAGCAGCCAAGCGCGGGGGGGCGCTTACAATGAGCAGTTCTTC